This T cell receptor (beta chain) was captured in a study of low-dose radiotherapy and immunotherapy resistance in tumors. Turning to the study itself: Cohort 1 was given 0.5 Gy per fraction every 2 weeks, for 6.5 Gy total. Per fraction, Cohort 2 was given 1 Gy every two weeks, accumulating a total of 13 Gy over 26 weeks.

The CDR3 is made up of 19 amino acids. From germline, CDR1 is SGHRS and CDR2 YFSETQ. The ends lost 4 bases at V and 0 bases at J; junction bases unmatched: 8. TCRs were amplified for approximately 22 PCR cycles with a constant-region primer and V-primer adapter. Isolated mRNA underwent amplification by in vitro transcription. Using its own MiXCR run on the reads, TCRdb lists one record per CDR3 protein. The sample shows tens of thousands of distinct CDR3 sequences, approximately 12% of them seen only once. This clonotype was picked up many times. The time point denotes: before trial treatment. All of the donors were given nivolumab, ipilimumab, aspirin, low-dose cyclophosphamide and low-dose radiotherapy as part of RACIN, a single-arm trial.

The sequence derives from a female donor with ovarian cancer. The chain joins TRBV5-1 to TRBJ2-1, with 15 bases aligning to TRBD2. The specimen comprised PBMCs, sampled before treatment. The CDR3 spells CASSPGTSGRLSSYNEQFF. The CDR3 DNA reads TGCGCCAGCAGCCCTGGGACTAGCGGGAGGCTGAGCTCCTACAATGAGCAGTTCTTC.